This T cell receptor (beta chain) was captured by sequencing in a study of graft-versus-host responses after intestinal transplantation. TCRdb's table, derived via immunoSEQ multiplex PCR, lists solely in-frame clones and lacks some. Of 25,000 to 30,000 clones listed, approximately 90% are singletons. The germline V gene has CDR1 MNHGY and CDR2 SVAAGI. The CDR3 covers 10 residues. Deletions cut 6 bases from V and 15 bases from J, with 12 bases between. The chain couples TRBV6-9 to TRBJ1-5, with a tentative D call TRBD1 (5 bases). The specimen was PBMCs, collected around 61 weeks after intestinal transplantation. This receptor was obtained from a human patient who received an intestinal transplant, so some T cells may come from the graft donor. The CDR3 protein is CASSPRDRHF. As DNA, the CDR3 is TGTGCCAGCAGCCCCCGGGACCGGCATTTT.